This is a list of T cell receptor beta chains from one sample in a study of blood T cells in healthy people across ages. TCRdb called the 5' RACE reads again in MiXCR, with one record for every CDR3 protein. The sample holds 2 million or so distinct CDR3 sequences, approximately 50% seen once. Specimen: blood. These TCRs come from a woman between 40 and 50 years old in good health. Both conserved end residues are part of each CDR3. D genes are given only for firm matches. Clone size appears in some rows only: once, few, many, or a class for an expanded clone.

j_call	d_call	clone_size	v_call	cdr3_aa	cdr3_nt
TRBJ1-2	TRBD1	NA	TRBV25-1	CASSEYMGQGSGGYTF	TGTGCCAGCAGTGAATATATGGGACAGGGGTCGGGAGGCTACACCTTC
TRBJ2-1	NA	NA	TRBV7-9	CASSFTRGTNNEQFF	TGTGCCAGCAGCTTTACTAGGGGGACTAACAATGAGCAGTTCTTC
TRBJ1-5	NA	few	TRBV10-3	CAISTGAHSNQPQHF	TGTGCCATCAGCACAGGTGCTCATAGCAATCAGCCCCAGCATTTT
TRBJ2-7	NA	few	TRBV6-2/TRBV6-3	CASSDRQVPYEQYF	TGTGCCAGCAGTGACCGACAGGTACCCTACGAGCAGTACTTC
TRBJ2-3	NA	NA	TRBV4-2	CASSQVTAGLSTDTQYF	TGTGCCAGCAGCCAAGTGACGGCGGGTCTAAGCACAGATACGCAGTATTTT
TRBJ2-3	NA	NA	TRBV21-1	CASGGGGLCTDTQYF	TGTGCCAGCGGAGGAGGAGGGCTGTGCACAGATACGCAGTATTTT
TRBJ2-5	TRBD1	NA	TRBV6-2/TRBV6-3	CASSFLRQGASRLERETQYF	TGTGCCAGCAGTTTCCTGCGACAGGGAGCATCCCGCCTGGAGAGGGAGACCCAGTACTTC
TRBJ2-7	NA	few	TRBV15	CATSRDWGEGAYEQYF	TGTGCCACCAGCAGAGATTGGGGGGAAGGGGCTTACGAGCAGTACTTC
TRBJ1-1	NA	NA	TRBV7-9	CASSSRANTEAFF	TGTGCCAGCAGCTCTCGGGCGAACACTGAAGCTTTCTTT
TRBJ1-2	NA	once	TRBV7-9	CASSLDEDYGYTF	TGTGCCAGCAGCTTAGATGAGGACTATGGCTACACCTTC
TRBJ2-7	TRBD1	few	TRBV7-9	CASTLRDSSYEQYF	TGTGCCAGCACGCTCCGGGACAGCTCCTACGAGCAGTACTTC
TRBJ2-5	NA	few	TRBV7-2	CASSLRDRDRQTQYF	TGTGCCAGCAGCTTAAGGGACCGAGACAGACAGACCCAGTACTTC
TRBJ2-7	TRBD1	few	TRBV10-3	CAISETKQGALSYEQYF	TGTGCCATCAGTGAGACAAAACAGGGGGCGTTGTCCTACGAGCAGTACTTC
TRBJ2-7	TRBD1	NA	TRBV7-2	CASSLGPGQGAYEQYF	TGTGCCAGCAGCTTAGGCCCGGGACAGGGGGCCTACGAGCAGTACTTC
TRBJ2-6	NA	NA	TRBV6-1	CASSLRPGPFSSGANVLTF	TGTGCCAGCAGTCTCCGCCCGGGACCCTTCAGCTCTGGGGCCAACGTCCTGACTTTC
TRBJ2-7	TRBD1	NA	TRBV19	CASSNRGNYEQYF	TGTGCCAGTAGTAACAGGGGAAACTACGAGCAGTACTTC
TRBJ2-3	TRBD2	NA	TRBV6-1	CASSHKSGGATDTQYF	TGTGCCAGCAGTCATAAAAGCGGGGGGGCTACAGATACGCAGTATTTT
TRBJ1-5	NA	NA	TRBV6-5	CASSYSPGWDQPQHF	TGTGCCAGCAGTTACTCACCAGGGTGGGATCAGCCCCAGCATTTT
TRBJ2-1	NA	NA	TRBV11-1	CASSLKGGGEQFF	TGTGCCAGCAGCCTAAAGGGTGGGGGGGAGCAGTTCTTC
TRBJ2-3	TRBD2	NA	TRBV30	CAWSLRGGLTDTQYF	TGTGCCTGGAGCCTAAGGGGAGGGCTCACTGATACGCAGTATTTT
TRBJ2-5	NA	NA	TRBV18	CASSQNSRETQYF	TGTGCCAGCTCACAAAACAGTAGGGAGACCCAGTACTTC
TRBJ1-2	NA	NA	TRBV20-1	CSARDTGKAHGYTF	TGCAGTGCTAGAGATACGGGAAAAGCCCATGGCTACACCTTC
TRBJ1-2	NA	NA	TRBV29-1	CSVTTGTKDYTF	TGCAGCGTGACTACCGGGACAAAAGACTACACCTTC
TRBJ2-5	TRBD2	NA	TRBV12-3/TRBV12-4	CASSPREGGGIWETQYF	TGTGCCAGCAGTCCCAGGGAGGGCGGGGGTATCTGGGAGACCCAGTACTTC
TRBJ2-1	NA	NA	TRBV7-8	CASSRAGQGNYNEQFF	TGTGCCAGCAGCCGCGCGGGCCAGGGGAACTACAATGAGCAGTTCTTC
TRBJ1-5	NA	NA	TRBV28	CASSPKTGPGQPQHF	TGTGCCAGCAGTCCCAAGACAGGACCTGGACAGCCCCAGCATTTT
TRBJ2-7	TRBD1	NA	TRBV7-8	CASSPTPDRRAYEQYF	TGTGCCAGCAGCCCCACCCCGGACAGGAGAGCCTACGAGCAGTACTTC
TRBJ1-2	NA	NA	TRBV4-1	CASSQALWGGNGYTF	TGCGCCAGCAGCCAAGCCCTTTGGGGGGGCAATGGCTACACCTTC
TRBJ2-5	NA	few	TRBV21-1	CASTRAYRDQETQYF	TGTGCCAGCACCAGAGCGTACAGGGACCAAGAGACCCAGTACTTC
TRBJ2-7	NA	NA	TRBV11-1	CAGSFGQSYEQYF	TGTGCCGGCAGCTTCGGACAGTCCTACGAGCAGTACTTC
TRBJ2-7	NA	NA	TRBV20-1	CSKRGFVLGRDDYEQYF	TGCAGCAAACGGGGATTCGTGTTGGGGCGAGACGACTACGAGCAGTACTTC
TRBJ2-7	NA	NA	TRBV20-1	CSASQSNYEQYF	TGCAGTGCTAGCCAATCAAACTACGAGCAGTACTTC
TRBJ2-7	TRBD2	few	TRBV25-1	CASSVPPGTSGVTYEQYF	TGTGCCAGCAGTGTACCCCCCGGGACTAGCGGGGTTACCTACGAGCAGTACTTC
TRBJ2-3	TRBD2	few	TRBV7-2	CASSLRLAGPQRDTQYF	TGTGCCAGCAGCTTAAGGCTAGCGGGCCCCCAACGGGATACGCAGTATTTT
TRBJ1-1	NA	NA	TRBV2	CASSVGANTEAFF	TGTGCCAGCAGTGTTGGGGCAAACACTGAAGCTTTCTTT
TRBJ2-5	NA	NA	TRBV28	CASLEGRAETQYF	TGTGCCAGCCTGGAGGGCAGGGCGGAGACCCAGTACTTC
TRBJ2-7	NA	NA	TRBV20-1	CSVQLQGILREQYF	TGCAGTGTTCAGCTACAGGGAATCCTTCGCGAGCAGTACTTC
TRBJ2-1	NA	few	TRBV5-1	CASSTARGNEQFF	TGCGCCAGCAGCACCGCCAGGGGAAATGAGCAGTTCTTC
TRBJ2-7	TRBD1	NA	TRBV27	CASSEGQGVDYEQYF	TGTGCCAGCAGTGAAGGACAGGGCGTAGACTACGAGCAGTACTTC
TRBJ2-1	NA	NA	TRBV9	CASSGLDYNEQFF	TGTGCCAGCAGCGGGCTAGACTACAATGAGCAGTTCTTC
TRBJ1-4	TRBD1	NA	TRBV12-3/TRBV12-4	CASSSGGNGKLFF	TGTGCCAGCAGTTCAGGGGGCAATGGAAAACTGTTTTTT
TRBJ2-7	NA	few	TRBV25-1	CASSASPYEQYF	TGTGCCAGCAGTGCCTCCCCCTACGAGCAGTACTTC
TRBJ1-5	NA	NA	TRBV18	CASSPQGGEPQHF	TGTGCCAGCTCACCGCAGGGAGGTGAGCCCCAGCATTTT
TRBJ2-2	NA	NA	TRBV6-1	CASSENRLNTGELFF	TGTGCCAGCAGTGAAAATAGGCTGAACACCGGGGAGCTGTTTTTT
TRBJ2-3	TRBD2	NA	TRBV20-1	CSARVVAGGNTDTQYF	TGCAGTGCTAGAGTAGTAGCGGGGGGAAACACAGATACGCAGTATTTT
TRBJ2-1	NA	NA	TRBV3-1	CASSQESGRREQFF	TGTGCCAGCAGCCAAGAGTCAGGGAGGAGGGAGCAGTTCTTC
TRBJ2-1	NA	NA	TRBV12-3/TRBV12-4	CASSFGGGPQHEQFF	TGTGCCAGCAGTTTTGGCGGCGGGCCCCAGCATGAGCAGTTCTTC
TRBJ2-3	TRBD2	NA	TRBV7-2	CASSRGRGAPVNTQYF	TGTGCCAGCAGCCGCGGGCGGGGGGCCCCAGTAAATACGCAGTATTTT
TRBJ2-7	TRBD1	few	TRBV6-2/TRBV6-3	CASSRFGTGEPYVDDEQYF	TGTGCCAGCAGTCGCTTCGGGACAGGGGAACCCTACGTAGACGACGAGCAGTACTTC
TRBJ1-2	NA	few	TRBV12-3/TRBV12-4	CASSLLINGYTF	TGTGCCAGCAGTTTACTGATTAACGGCTACACCTTC
TRBJ2-7	NA	few	TRBV7-9	CASSLDPGHQRTSYEQYF	TGTGCCAGCAGCTTAGATCCGGGACACCAGAGGACCTCCTACGAGCAGTACTTC
TRBJ1-2	NA	NA	TRBV5-6	CASSPSGVNLNYGYTF	TGTGCCAGCAGCCCCTCGGGTGTGAACCTTAACTATGGCTACACCTTC
TRBJ2-7	NA	NA	TRBV28	CASSSRHPYEQYF	TGTGCCAGCAGTTCTAGACACCCCTACGAGCAGTACTTC
TRBJ1-2	TRBD1	few	TRBV4-1	CASSQVPGGGYGYTF	TGTGCCAGCAGCCAAGTGCCAGGGGGAGGCTATGGCTACACCTTC